The sequence of this T cell receptor (beta chain) was determined in a study of T-cell reconstitution after alpha-beta-depleted transplantation in children. Points from the study as a whole: Reports say that about two months after transplant, the alpha-beta T cells came out of several hundred graft clones that had expanded. There were some patients whose high TCRbeta diversity at day 60 came from surviving recipient T cells and thymic progenitors. One year after transplant, T-cell counts and diversity came mostly from newly produced T cells.

The TCRbeta library incorporated unique molecular identifiers. TCRdb called the PCR reads again in MiXCR, with one record for every CDR3 protein. The table lists 220,000 or so distinct CDR3 sequences, approximately 8.9% of them singletons. CDR1 is MNHEY and CDR2 is SMNVEV in the germline V gene (reference sequence). The CDR3 sequence is 13 residues long. This clonotype was found many times. The antigen remains undetermined. Germline is not matched at one junction end, which may reflect a read error. The source of this sequence is a male patient younger than 18 who had a stem cell transplant for acute lymphoblastic leukemia, so the T cells may come from the graft donor. Specimen: PBMCs, mostly from graft donor cells, collected 180 days after TCRalphabeta/CD19-depleted stem cell transplant. J is TRBJ2-7 and V is TRBV27; perhaps TRBD1 as D (5 bases). The CDR3 sequence: CASSFSGSYEQYF. The CDR3 DNA follows: TGCGCCAGCAGCTTTTCAGGGTCCTACGAGCAGTACTTC.